This TCR beta chain was captured by sequencing in a study of vaccination and CD4 T cells after COVID-19. Study summary: Four females and six males made up the convalescents, two of whom were Hispanic. Between diagnosis and the drawing of post-COVID samples lay a median 101 days (range 35 to 161). Control cultures were supplied with a CEFX pool, an HIV-1 Nef pool, or no peptide at all. Study observations and caveats: Convalescent patients showed a median around 88% of reactive clones that were seen only post-vaccination.

The V end lost 1 base, the J end lost 2 bases, and 5 bases lay between the germline ends. CDR3 size: 13 residues. Germline CDR1 reads SSHAT; CDR2 reads FNYEAQ (reference sequence). About this clonotype: Its antigen is unidentified.

Treatment given: approximately nine-day PBMC culture with coronavirus spike peptide pools or control peptides (ViraFEST assay). Cultured CD4+ T-cell DNA underwent Oncomine TCR Beta short-read sequencing. TCRdb independently ran MiXCR on the PCR reads; one entry per CDR3 protein. The data show approximately 20,000 distinct CDR3 sequences, about 59% seen once. The starting material was CD4+ T cells from blood, cultured in vitro, obtained before SARS-CoV-2 vaccination. The receptor was derived from a human donor who received a COVID-19 vaccine. The genes are TRBV7-7 and TRBJ2-5; D is unresolved. CDR3 sequence: CASSLGRQETQYF. The CDR3 DNA reads TGTGCCAGCAGCTTAGGCAGGCAAGAGACCCAGTACTTC.